Below, 28 T cell receptor beta chains from the same sample are listed, as sequenced in a study of T-cell memory formation after mild COVID-19. TCRdb re-called the 5' RACE reads with MiXCR, one entry per CDR3 protein. The sample lists a few hundred thousand distinct CDR3 sequences, 8% to 9% occurring once. Input material: PBMCs or a T cell subset sorted from them (not recorded which). These receptors all stem from a man aged 18 to 29 who had mild COVID-19 (a few samples of this study predate the infection). Cell type and time point are not known.

This clonotype was counted many times. The chain uses TRBV4-1 and TRBJ1-5, with D perhaps TRBD1 (5 bases). This CDR3 has 17 residues. CDR1 and CDR2 (germline): MGHRA, YSYEKL. Trimming removed 1 base from V and 4 bases from J, with 17 bases in between. DNA for the CDR3: TGCGCCAGCAGCCAAGTCCGGGGCCCGACTACTAATCAGCCCCAGCATTTT. Protein: CASSQVRGPTTNQPQHF.

This clonotype was seen repeatedly, ten times or more. This chain connects TRBV4-3 to TRBJ2-2; no firm D call. The CDR3 contains 16 residues. Trimming removed 3 bases from V and 0 bases from J, with 11 bases in between. Germline CDR1 and CDR2: LGHNA and YSLEER. CDR3 sequence: CASSQIEYANTGELFF. The CDR3 nucleotides read TGCGCCAGCAGCCAGATCGAATACGCGAACACCGGGGAGCTGTTTTTT.

In this sample, this clonotype turned up a few times. This sequence joins TRBV4-2 and TRBJ1-5, with D possibly TRBD1 on 6 matching bases. CDR3 length: 17 residues. From germline, CDR1 is LGHNA and CDR2 YNFKEQ. The V end was cut by 0 bases, the J end by 4 bases, with 16 bases between. The CDR3: CASSQDQQGIRNQPQHF. The CDR3 nucleotides are TGTGCCAGCAGCCAAGATCAGCAGGGGATAAGGAATCAGCCCCAGCATTTT.

The chain links TRBV3-1 to TRBJ2-1; D ambiguous. V dropped 0 bases and J dropped 2 bases, with 8 bases sitting between them. Germline values: CDR1 LGHDT, CDR2 YNNKEL (reference sequence). CDR3 length: 15 amino acids. The CDR3 DNA reads as TGTGCCAGCAGCCAAGATACCGTGACCTACAATGAGCAGTTCTTC. Its translation is CASSQDTVTYNEQFF.

V is TRBV20-1 and J is TRBJ2-3; 8 bases are shared with TRBD1. From germline, CDR1 is DFQATT and CDR2 SNEGSKA (reference sequence). J lost 4 bases, V lost 7 bases, and 7 bases had no gene match. This CDR3 region has 13 residues. CDR3 nucleotides: TGCAGTGTCTGGACAGGGACCGCAGATACGCAGTATTTT. This sequence encodes CSVWTGTADTQYF.

This clonotype was counted at least ten times. The rearrangement links TRBV12-3 or TRBV12-4 to TRBJ2-7; D is undetermined. Trimming took 6 bases from V and 8 from J, leaving 17 bases between them. The CDR3 contains 13 residues. The CDR3 DNA reads as TGTGCCAGCAGGACGGACGCTGAGTTTAAGCAGTACGTC. Protein sequence: CASRTDAEFKQYV.

The gene calls are TRBV5-1 and TRBJ2-1; D not resolved. Per the germline V gene, CDR1 is SGHRS and CDR2 is YFSETQ. The CDR3 spans 14 residues. V lost 7 bases and J 4 bases, leaving 15 bases between the germline ends. As DNA, the CDR3 is TGCGCCAGCCTACAATGGGAATTTTACAATGAGCAGTTCTTC. Translated, it gives CASLQWEFYNEQFF. The whole variable domain, remainder taken from reference TRBV5-1 and TRBJ2-1, is KAGVTQTPRYLIKTRGQQVTLSCSPISGHRSVSWYQQTPGQGLQFLFEYFSETQRNKGNFPGRFSGRQFSNSRSEMNVSTLELGDSALYLCASLQWEFYNEQFFGPGTRLTVL.

This clonotype was recorded many times. This chain uses TRBV4-2 with TRBJ2-1, with 7 bases matching TRBD2. Germline CDR1 reads LGHNA; CDR2 reads YNFKEQ. The CDR3 runs 14 residues. The trim removed 4 bases at V and 5 bases at J, leaving 5 bases unmatched. For the CDR3, the DNA is TGTGCCAGCAGCCTCGGGCTAGCGGACAATGAGCAGTTCTTC. Encoded protein: CASSLGLADNEQFF.

The chain has TRBV7-2 and TRBJ1-1; D gene uncertain. The V and J ends lost 5 bases and 0 bases respectively, with 10 bases between them. CDR1 SGHTA and CDR2 FQGNSA come from the germline V gene. The CDR3 consists of 14 residues. The CDR3, as DNA: TGTGCCAGCAGCCGAGCGGTGGTGAACACTGAAGCTTTCTTT. Protein sequence: CASSRAVVNTEAFF. Variable domain in full (rest from reference TRBV7-2 and TRBJ1-1): GAGVSQSPSNKVTEKGKDVELRCDPISGHTALYWYRQSLGQGLEFLIYFQGNSAPDKSGLPSDRFSAERTGGSVSTLTIQRTQQEDSAVYLCASSRAVVNTEAFFGQGTRLTVV.

In its sample, this clonotype was seen a few times. The V call is TRBV29-1, the J call TRBJ2-3; D unresolved. The length of the CDR3 is 18 residues. Germline V CDR1 and CDR2: SQVTM, ANQGSEA. V shed 0 bases and J shed 3 bases, with 22 bases lying between them. Written as DNA, the CDR3 is TGCAGCGTTGAAGATAGGTCCCCCTTAGCTGAGTTGACAGATACGCAGTATTTT. This gives the protein CSVEDRSPLAELTDTQYF.

V usage is TRBV28 and J usage is TRBJ1-2; 10 nucleotides match TRBD1. The CDR3 totals 16 residues. Germline CDR1 reads MDHEN; CDR2 reads SYDVKM. V dropped 5 bases and J dropped 6; count of bases not matched to a gene: 12. CDR3 bases: TGTGCCAGCAGTGCCCCCGGGACAGGGGAGGGCGATGGCTACACCTTC. Amino acid sequence: CASSAPGTGEGDGYTF.

A few counts support this clonotype. The rearrangement links TRBV10-3 to TRBJ1-1; 7 bases match TRBD1. This CDR3 is built from 13 residues. V was pared by 6 bases and J by 1 base, with 2 bases of the junction left unmatched. Germline lookup yields CDR1 ENHRY and CDR2 SYGVKD. CDR3 loop: CAIRTGKNTEAFF. CDR3 sequence (DNA): TGTGCCATCAGGACAGGGAAGAACACTGAAGCTTTCTTT.

This clonotype was seen a handful of times. The rearrangement joins TRBV7-8 to TRBJ2-1; the D is unclear. Per the germline V gene, CDR1 is SGHVS and CDR2 is FQNEAQ. V lost 2 bases to trimming and J lost 0 bases, with 8 bases between them. The CDR3 is made up of 15 amino acids. The chain's CDR3 is CASSLPRHSYNEQFF. CDR3 in DNA: TGTGCCAGCAGCTTACCCAGGCACTCCTACAATGAGCAGTTCTTC.

This clonotype was found many times. The V call is TRBV19, the J call TRBJ1-2, with a tentative D call TRBD1 (5 bases). The length of the CDR3 is 14 residues. Germline CDR1 and CDR2: LNHDA and SQIVND (reference sequence). Trimming took off 5 bases at V and 5 bases at J, with 15 bases between the two ends. The CDR3 reads CASSPDSRGYGYTF. CDR3 nucleotides: TGTGCCAGTAGTCCCGACAGCCGGGGGTATGGCTACACCTTC.

This clonotype showed up just a few times. V is TRBV20-1 and J is TRBJ2-5, with D uncertain. CDR1 is DFQATT and CDR2 is SNEGSKA in the germline V gene (reference sequence). The CDR3 totals 14 residues. V was pared by 0 bases and J by 5 bases, with 13 bases between. The DNA for the CDR3 is TGCAGTGCTAGAGATCAACCCGGGTGGGAGACCCAGTACTTC. Amino acids: CSARDQPGWETQYF.

This clonotype occurred many times. The chain has TRBV7-8 and TRBJ1-6; possibly TRBD1 for D (5 bases). V lost 0 bases and J 11 bases, leaving 14 bases between the germline ends. CDR1 is SGHVS, CDR2 FQNEAQ, per germline. This CDR3 region has 15 residues. The CDR3: CASSLAWDALPPLHF. CDR3 bases: TGTGCCAGCAGCTTAGCCTGGGACGCCCTGCCACCCCTCCACTTT.

This clonotype has more than one count but fewer than ten. The chain couples TRBV7-9 to TRBJ1-1, with 10 bases matching TRBD1. This CDR3 is built from 19 residues. J gave up 1 base and V 5 bases, and 16 bases lay outside the gene matches. CDR1 and CDR2 from the germline V gene are SEHNR and FQNEAQ (reference sequence). The CDR3 DNA reads TGTGCCAGCAGCCAAGGGGACAGGGGAGGATTCTATGGGAACACTGAAGCTTTCTTT. Amino acid sequence: CASSQGDRGGFYGNTEAFF.

There are many counts of this clonotype. This chain connects TRBV20-1 to TRBJ2-2, with a weak D call TRBD1 (5 bases). V was pared by 0 bases and J by 7 bases, with 12 bases between. There are 14 residues in the CDR3. The germline V gene encodes CDR1 DFQATT and CDR2 SNEGSKA (reference sequence). The CDR3 DNA reads TGCAGTGCTAGAGATCCCAGGGCGATCGGGGAGCTGTTTTTT. Protein product: CSARDPRAIGELFF.

This clonotype was seen more than once but under ten times. The chain employs TRBV2 and TRBJ1-5; 8 positions match TRBD1. The CDR3 sequence is 17 residues long. The V and J ends lost 4 bases and 0 bases, in that order; junction bases with no gene match: 8. Germline values: CDR1 SNHLY, CDR2 FYNNEI. CDR3 DNA: TGTGCCAGCAGTGGAGAAGGACAGGGCTATAGCAATCAGCCCCAGCATTTT. Amino acid sequence: CASSGEGQGYSNQPQHF.

There are many counts of this clonotype. The rearrangement links TRBV5-1 to TRBJ2-5; D assignment may be TRBD1 or TRBD2 (5 bases each). Germline V gene data show CDR1 as SGHRS and CDR2 as YFSETQ. Trimming removed 4 bases at V and 4 bases at J, with 14 bases between. CDR3 length: 14 residues. The chain's CDR3 is CASSPGTSGETQYF. The CDR3 DNA is TGCGCCAGCAGCCCGGGGACGTCGGGAGAGACCCAGTACTTC.

The sample holds many counts of this clonotype. The chain is built from TRBV7-9 and TRBJ1-1; D not resolved. V gave up 4 bases and J gave up 4 bases, with 10 bases separating them. The CDR3 runs to 13 residues. The germline V gene has CDR1 SEHNR and CDR2 FQNEAQ (reference sequence). For the CDR3, the DNA is TGTGCCAGCAGCTCTTCCGGTGGCACTGAAGCTTTCTTT. It specifies CASSSSGGTEAFF.

This clonotype was found a few times. The chain recombines TRBV6-2 or TRBV6-3 with TRBJ1-2; D uncertain. Germline CDR1 is MNHEY and CDR2 is SVGEGT. The CDR3 covers 12 residues. V lost 6 bases and J 4 bases, leaving 9 bases between the germline ends. CDR3 nucleotides: TGTGCCAGCAGGCCGGGCAGCTATGGCTACACCTTC. Residues: CASRPGSYGYTF.

Ten or more counts support this clonotype. The J gene is TRBJ2-1, the V gene TRBV6-5, with 7 bases aligning to TRBD1. The CDR3 is 14 residues long. Trimming removed 5 bases from V and 2 bases from J; junction bases left unmatched: 3. The germline V gene has CDR1 MNHEY and CDR2 SVGAGI. The CDR3 spells CASSPQGAYNEQFF. In nucleotides, the CDR3 is TGTGCCAGCAGTCCCCAGGGGGCCTACAATGAGCAGTTCTTC.

This chain links TRBV29-1 with TRBJ1-6; no clear D gene. The length of the CDR3 is 14 residues. Germline V CDR1 and CDR2: SQVTM, ANQGSEA. V was clipped by 4 bases and J by 6 bases, with 13 bases between them. DNA for the CDR3: TGCAGCGTTGGAGAAGGTCGGGGTAATTCACCCCTCCACTTT. It yields the protein CSVGEGRGNSPLHF.

A few counts support this clonotype. The chain combines TRBV29-1 with TRBJ2-1; TRBD1 is a possible D gene (5 bases). Germline V gene lookup returns CDR1 SQVTM and CDR2 ANQGSEA. V dropped 0 bases and J dropped 0 bases, with 15 bases sitting between them. The CDR3 is 17 residues long. For the CDR3, the DNA is TGCAGCGTTGAAGAGGACACCGGTTGGTACTCCTACAATGAGCAGTTCTTC. It encodes CSVEEDTGWYSYNEQFF.

This clonotype was detected many times. This chain uses TRBV7-2 with TRBJ2-5; 8 nucleotides align to TRBD1. J gave up 4 bases and V 4 bases, and 5 bases lay outside the gene matches. Germline V gives CDR1 SGHTA, CDR2 FQGNSA. This CDR3 contains 14 residues. CDR3 in amino acids: CASSSDRGRETQYF. The CDR3 DNA is TGTGCCAGCAGCTCCGACAGGGGTAGAGAGACCCAGTACTTC. Drawing the rest from reference TRBV7-2 and TRBJ2-5, the complete variable domain is GAGVSQSPSNKVTEKGKDVELRCDPISGHTALYWYRQSLGQGLEFLIYFQGNSAPDKSGLPSDRFSAERTGGSVSTLTIQRTQQEDSAVYLCASSSDRGRETQYFGPGTRLLVL.

This clonotype was seen a few times. The V call is TRBV19, the J call TRBJ2-2; TRBD1 is a possible D gene (5 bases). V lost 3 bases to trimming and J lost 1 base, with 15 bases between them. The CDR3 totals 17 residues. Per germline, CDR1 LNHDA and CDR2 SQIVND (reference sequence). CDR3 in DNA: TGTGCCAGTAGTATGGACACAGTCCGGAAGAACACCGGGGAGCTGTTTTTT. Its translation is CASSMDTVRKNTGELFF.

This clonotype was counted ten times or more. The chain couples TRBV7-2 to TRBJ2-7; TRBD1 or TRBD2 may be the D gene (5 bases each). The germline V gene encodes CDR1 SGHTA and CDR2 FQGNSA. The CDR3 loop spans 15 amino acids. The germline V and J ends were trimmed by 5 bases and 1 base, with 15 bases remaining between them. CDR3 loop: CASSTSGGTSYEQYF. The DNA for the CDR3 is TGTGCCAGCAGCACGAGTGGGGGTACGTCCTACGAGCAGTACTTC.